This T cell receptor (beta chain) is drawn from a study of cytomegalovirus exposure and HLA in healthy donors. The donors were members of the validation cohort comprising some 120 subjects, separate from the roughly 650-subject first cohort. The CDR3 is 17 residues long. Germline CDR1 is SGHTA and CDR2 is FQGNSA. Losses at the gene ends were 2 bases for V and 1 base for J; bases not matched to a gene: 8. TCRdb's table, derived via immunoSEQ multiplex PCR, lists solely in-frame clones and lacks some. The repertoire holds about 150,000 clones, with approximately 86% as singletons. The chain recombines TRBV7-2 with TRBJ1-1; 9 nucleotides agree with TRBD1. Sequencing was done on a sample of PBMCs. The TCR sequence derives from a man between 18 and 35 years old in good health and CMV-seropositive. The CDR3 here is CASSLKTEGQGNTEAFF. CDR3 nucleotides: TGTGCCAGCAGCTTAAAGACGGAGGGACAGGGGAACACTGAAGCTTTCTTT.